This T cell receptor beta chain originates from a study of T cell responses to AZD1222 COVID-19 vaccine. The germline V and J ends were trimmed by 4 bases and 3 bases, with 22 bases remaining between them. The CDR3 totals 17 residues. Germline-derived CDR1 and CDR2 are MNHNS and SASEGT. Repertoires were generated with immunoSEQ multiplex PCR, while TCRdb's copy carries only in-frame clones and drops some. The sample has about 150,000 clones, about 90% seen once; the top ten hold just over 9%. V is TRBV6-1 and J is TRBJ2-7, with D perhaps matching TRBD1 (7 bases). The receptor's source is an adult who received the AZD1222 COVID-19 vaccine. Specimen: peripheral blood, collected 28 days after the second AZD1222 dose. The CDR3 bases are TGTGCCAGCAGTGGTCCCGGGACAGCGTTCGGGGGCTACGAGCAGTACTTC. Residues: CASSGPGTAFGGYEQYF.